These 6 T cell receptor beta chains came from one sample sequenced in a study of technical replicates of blood from a handful of donors. Some clones are missing from TCRdb's copy, which holds only in-frame ones; the method was immunoSEQ multiplex PCR. This sample carries 70,000 to 90,000 clones, just over 90% of them seen once, and the ten largest clones take 0.25%. Input material: T cells isolated from PBMCs. These receptors came from a human donor in good health.

The V and J genes are TRBV6-1 and TRBJ1-2; 7 nucleotides match TRBD1. V trimming: 4 bases; J trimming: 3 bases; junction bases outside the gene matches: 2. CDR1 is MNHNS, CDR2 SASEGT, per germline. The CDR3 spans 13 residues. CDR3 sequence reads: CASSVTGDYGYTF. As DNA, the CDR3 is TGTGCCAGCAGTGTTACAGGGGACTATGGCTACACCTTC.

The chain recombines TRBV6-1 with TRBJ1-5, with D uncertain. Trimming removed 0 bases at V and 3 bases at J, with 18 bases between. Germline CDR1 reads MNHNS; CDR2 reads SASEGT. The length of the CDR3 is 18 residues. For the CDR3, the DNA is TGTGCCAGCAGTGAAGCGCGGGTGGCCAGACCCTCCAATCAGCCCCAGCATTTT. It encodes CASSEARVARPSNQPQHF.

The rearrangement joins TRBV4-2 to TRBJ1-4, with a possible D match to TRBD1 (5 bases). The CDR3 totals 17 residues. CDR1 LGHNA and CDR2 YNFKEQ come from the germline V gene. The germline V and J ends were trimmed by 0 bases and 2 bases, with 13 bases remaining between them. The CDR3 protein is CASSQESRVSTNEKLFF. DNA for the CDR3: TGTGCCAGCAGCCAAGAGTCCAGGGTTTCGACTAATGAAAAACTGTTTTTT.

The chain uses TRBV30 and TRBJ2-7; perhaps TRBD1 as D (5 bases). V lost 0 bases to trimming and J lost 6 bases, with 6 bases between them. In germline, CDR1 is GTSNPN, CDR2 SVGIG (reference sequence). This CDR3 has 11 amino acids. The CDR3 region has the DNA TGTGCCTGGAGTGTAGGGGTCGAGCAGTACTTC. This gives the protein CAWSVGVEQYF.

The genes are TRBV25-1 and TRBJ1-1; D is undetermined. Trimming cost V 3 bases and J 2 bases, with 10 bases left between them. Germline lookup yields CDR1 MGHDK and CDR2 SYGVNS. CDR3 size: 14 residues. The CDR3 DNA sequence: TGTGCCAGCAGTGACCCACAACCCAACACTGAAGCTTTCTTT. As protein: CASSDPQPNTEAFF. Full variable domain (remainder filled in from reference TRBV25-1 and TRBJ1-1): EADIYQTPRYLVIGTGKKITLECSQTMGHDKMYWYQQDPGMELHLIHYSYGVNSTEKGDLSSESTVSRIRTEHFPLTLESARPSHTSQYLCASSDPQPNTEAFFGQGTRLTVV.

The genes are TRBV4-1 and TRBJ2-3; 7 bases line up with TRBD1. The CDR3 is made up of 18 amino acids. Germline CDR1 is MGHRA and CDR2 is YSYEKL. The V gene end was trimmed by 0 bases and the J gene end by 0 bases; junction bases not matched to a gene: 9. The CDR3 DNA is TGCGCCAGCAGCCAAGACAGGGGACAGATCGGTAGCACAGATACGCAGTATTTT. Translation gives CASSQDRGQIGSTDTQYF.